This TCR beta chain came from a study of identical twins. General study findings and limits: Modelling approaches yielded underestimates of out-of-frame TCR alpha sharing between monozygotic twins. Zero-insertion findings could be partly confounded by invariant cells (MAIT and iNKT cells).

A note on this clonotype: The antigen is not known.

This CDR3 has 16 residues. V trimming: 1 base; J trimming: 9 bases; junction bases outside the gene matches: 9. Germline V gene sequence: CDR1 LGHDT, CDR2 YNNKEL (reference sequence). TCRdb re-called the 5' RACE reads through MiXCR, storing one row per CDR3 protein. The sample consists of 200,000 to 250,000 distinct CDR3 sequences, about an eighth of them appearing once. The same sample was also used in a study of yellow fever vaccine responses in identical twins.

The receptor's source is a young woman in good health. Sequenced: memory (CD45RO+) T cells sorted from blood. V gene TRBV3-1 combines with J gene TRBJ1-5, with 10 positions matching TRBD1. The DNA of the CDR3 is TGTGCCAGCAGCCAAGCATCCGGGACAGGGGTTTCGCCCCAGCATTTT. It is translated as CASSQASGTGVSPQHF.